The rows below give T cell receptor beta chains drawn from one sample of a study of graft-versus-host responses after intestinal transplantation. Their recognized antigens are unknown. The assay was immunoSEQ multiplex PCR, and TCRdb's table has in-frame clones only and misses some. This table holds fewer than 90,000 clones, approximately 94% found once. The source material was unstimulated CD4+ T cells sorted from spleen or lymph node cells, sampled before transplant. These receptor sequences come from a human donor who was the organ donor for an intestinal transplant. Both conserved end residues are trimmed from each CDR3.

CDR3 length,J gene,V gene,CDR3 protein
15,TRBJ2-1,TRBV4-1,ASSQVSRDPPNNEQF
11,TRBJ2-2,TRBV6-1,ASIVQGVGELF
13,TRBJ2-5,TRBV2,ASSEDRQNWQTQY
12,TRBJ1-4,TRBV5-4,ASSLAGQGEKLF
17,TRBJ1-6,TRBV19,ASSMGRGQGRFWNSPLH
10,TRBJ2-3,TRBV18,ASSLGTDTQY
11,TRBJ1-2,TRBV27,ASSANRVYGYT
15,TRBJ1-1,TRBV6-1,ASCGRGAGWGNTEAF
11,TRBJ1-5,TRBV19,ASRGLPDQPQH
12,TRBJ2-7,TRBV28,ASGSGTETYEQY
13,TRBJ1-4,TRBV25-1,ASSDFWSGSEKLF
11,TRBJ2-7,TRBV21-1,ASSAADSYEQY
12,TRBJ2-5,TRBV7-8,ASSFAENTETQY
9,TRBJ1-2,TRBV9,ASSASGGYT
12,TRBJ2-1,TRBV29-1,SVSDSSSYNEQF
11,TRBJ1-5,TRBV7-8,ASSPFSNQPQH
13,TRBJ2-3,TRBV18,ASSQDRVSTDTQY
15,TRBJ1-1,TRBV4-2,ASRSTRQGQGYTEAF
13,TRBJ1-2,TRBV7-9,ATDLDRQSGYGYT
14,TRBJ2-7,TRBV4-1,ASSQDLNRGVDEQY
12,TRBJ2-3,TRBV5-1,ASSFLLGTDTQY
12,TRBJ1-1,TRBV6-5,ASSYSRGDTEAF
13,TRBJ1-3,TRBV6-5,ASSYQGTAGNTIY
12,TRBJ2-7,TRBV10-1,ASSESSGTYEQY
12,TRBJ2-7,TRBV7-3,ASSLDALSYEQY
13,TRBJ2-7,TRBV18,ASSEGGTMGLEQY
11,TRBJ1-1,TRBV5-1,ASMSPMNTEAF
14,TRBJ2-1,TRBV28,ASSPWNSGAYNEQF
11,TRBJ2-3,TRBV7-2,ASSLAQTSGVR
12,TRBJ2-7,TRBV18,ASSLSTPAYEQY
9,TRBJ2-1,TRBV27,ASSFYNEQF
14,TRBJ1-1,TRBV7-6,ASSLAQGSMNTEAF
13,TRBJ2-5,TRBV10-2,ASSEATSGVETQY
12,TRBJ1-1,TRBV2,ASKPEGGPNEAF
17,TRBJ1-4,TRBV9,ASSVASVDRAGTNEKLF
13,TRBJ2-1,TRBV9,ASSVRGNSYNEQF
9,TRBJ1-2,TRBV9,ASSAAYGYT
13,TRBJ1-6,TRBV5-4,ASSQGATVGSPLH
11,TRBJ1-1,TRBV6-5,ASRARWDSEAF
15,TRBJ1-2,TRBV4-3,ASSQDSDRRGHGGYT
9,TRBJ2-7,TRBV20-1,SAAAYDEQY